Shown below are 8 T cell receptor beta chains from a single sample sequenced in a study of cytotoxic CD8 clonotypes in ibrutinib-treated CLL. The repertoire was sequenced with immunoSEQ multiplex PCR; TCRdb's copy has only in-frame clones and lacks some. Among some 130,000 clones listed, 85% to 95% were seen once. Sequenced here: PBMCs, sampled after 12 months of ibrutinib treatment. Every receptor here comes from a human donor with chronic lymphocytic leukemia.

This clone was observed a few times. CDR3 region: CASSQGARVANYGYTF. The CDR3 bases are TGCGCCAGCAGCCAAGGAGCGCGGGTAGCCAACTATGGCTACACCTTC. This sequence joins TRBV4-1 and TRBJ1-2; D ambiguous. In germline, CDR1 is MGHRA, CDR2 YSYEKL. This CDR3 has 16 residues. Trimming took 1 base from V and 2 from J, leaving 14 bases between them.

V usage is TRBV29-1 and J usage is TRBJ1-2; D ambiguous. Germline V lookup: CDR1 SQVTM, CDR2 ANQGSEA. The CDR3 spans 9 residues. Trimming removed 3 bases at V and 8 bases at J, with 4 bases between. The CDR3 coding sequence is TGCAGCGTTGATTCCGGCTACACCTTC. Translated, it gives CSVDSGYTF. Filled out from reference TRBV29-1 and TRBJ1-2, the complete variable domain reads SAVISQKPSRDICQRGTSLTIQCQVDSQVTMMFWYRQQPGQSLTLIATANQGSEATYESGFVIDKFPISRPNLTFSTLTVSNMSPEDSSIYLCSVDSGYTFGSGTRLTVV.

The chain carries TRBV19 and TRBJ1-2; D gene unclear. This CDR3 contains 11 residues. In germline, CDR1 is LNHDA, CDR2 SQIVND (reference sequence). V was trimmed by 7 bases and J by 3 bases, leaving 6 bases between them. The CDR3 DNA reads TGTGCCAGTAAATCGGACTATGGCTACACCTTC. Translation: CASKSDYGYTF.

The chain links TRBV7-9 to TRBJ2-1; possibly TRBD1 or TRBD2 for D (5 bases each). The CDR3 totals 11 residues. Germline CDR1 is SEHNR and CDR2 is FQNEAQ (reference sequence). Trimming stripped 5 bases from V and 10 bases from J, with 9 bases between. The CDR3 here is CASSPGTEQFF. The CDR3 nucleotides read TGTGCCAGCAGCCCGGGGACCGAGCAGTTCTTC.

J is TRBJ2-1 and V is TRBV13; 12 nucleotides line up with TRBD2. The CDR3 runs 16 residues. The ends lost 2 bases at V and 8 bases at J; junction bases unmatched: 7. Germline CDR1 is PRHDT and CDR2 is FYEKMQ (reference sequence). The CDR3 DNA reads TGTGCCAGCAGCTTACGGACTAGCGGGGCGGTCGATGAGCAGTTCTTC. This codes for CASSLRTSGAVDEQFF.

CDR3 coding DNA: TGCACCAGCAGCCGGAGTAATTCACCCCTCCACTTT. Its protein product is CTSSRSNSPLHF. The chain carries TRBV1 and TRBJ1-6. TRBV1 corresponds to a pseudogene. The CDR3 extends over 12 amino acids.

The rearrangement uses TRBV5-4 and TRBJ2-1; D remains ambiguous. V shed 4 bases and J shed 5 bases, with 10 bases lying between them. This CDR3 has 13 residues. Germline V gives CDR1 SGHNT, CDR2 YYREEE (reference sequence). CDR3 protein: CASSTFPHNEQFF. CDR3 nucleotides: TGTGCCAGCAGCACCTTCCCTCACAATGAGCAGTTCTTC.

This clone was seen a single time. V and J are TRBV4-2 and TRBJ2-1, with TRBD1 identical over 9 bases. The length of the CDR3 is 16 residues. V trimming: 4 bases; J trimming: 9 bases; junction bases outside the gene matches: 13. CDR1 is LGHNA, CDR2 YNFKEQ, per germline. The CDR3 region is CASSPRLQTGGSEQFF. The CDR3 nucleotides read TGTGCCAGCAGCCCAAGGCTACAAACAGGGGGCAGTGAGCAGTTCTTC.